The sequence of this TCR beta chain was determined in a study of blood T cell repertoires in COVID-19. Germline V lookup: CDR1 MNHEY, CDR2 SMNVEV (reference sequence). The CDR3 length is 14 residues. The V gene lost 1 base and the J gene lost 1 base, with 8 bases spanning the gap. Seattle enrolled patients during active infection and tracked them longitudinally. The protocol was immunoSEQ multiplex PCR, while the TCRdb copy is restricted to in-frame clones and leaves out a portion. The sample records roughly 120,000 clones, around 89% being singletons. The sequenced material came from peripheral blood. The source is an older woman with COVID-19, enrolled during active disease. The rearrangement uses TRBV27 and TRBJ2-7, with D uncertain. The CDR3, as DNA: TGTGCCAGCAGTTTATACGGTGATTCCTACGAGCAGTACTTC. Protein sequence: CASSLYGDSYEQYF.